This T cell receptor (beta chain) was identified in a study of a mutant IDH1 vaccine in newly diagnosed glioma. Study information: The earlier regimen, radiotherapy, temozolomide, or both, was most often both. Study-level findings and limits: Patients showed vaccine-induced immune responses at a rate of around 93%.

Sequencing was performed with immunoSEQ multiplex PCR; in TCRdb, only in-frame clones are kept and a portion is missing. The sample yields tens of thousands of clones, 65% seen once. Germline assignment: CDR1 LGHNT and CDR2 FRNRAP. CDR3 length: 12 residues. The V end was cut by 6 bases, the J end by 7 bases, with 10 bases between. About this clone itself: What it binds is not known.

Time point noted: week 47, end of study. Doses comprised 300 ug of mutant IDH1 20-mer peptide each, plus topical imiquimod. Patients, over weeks 1, 3, 5, 7, 11, 15, 19 and 23, received a total of eight vaccinations. The donor cohort comprised cases of new WHO grade 3 or 4 IDH1-mutant, ATRX-lost astrocytoma. V usage is TRBV12-5 and J usage is TRBJ1-3, with D unclear. The source material was peripheral blood mononuclear cells (PBMCs), sampled from a glioma patient whose treatment included an IDH1 peptide vaccine. The TCR was taken from a middle-aged man with glioma. Some clones in this sample may be carry-over from other donors' samples. The CDR3 region has the DNA TGTGCTAGTGGGCCGCCAGAGAACACCATATATTTT. As protein: CASGPPENTIYF.